This TCR beta chain was recorded in a study of quantifying T cell responses using KT2 cells. On the study more broadly: TCR alpha and beta constant-region primers primed reverse transcription of RNA.

In its sample, this clonotype was seen many times. Each cDNA got a UMI-containing oligo ligated at its 3' end. First-round PCR used four to five cycles and beta primers RC1.1 and RC1.2 covering TRBC1 and TRBC2. TCRdb processed the UMI-ligation and nested PCR reads anew with MiXCR; each CDR3 protein has one entry. Found here are fewer than 45,000 distinct CDR3 sequences, 15% to 20% of them singletons; the top ten hold approximately 45%. CDR3 size: 12 residues. The V and J ends lost 3 bases and 8 bases respectively, with 13 bases between them. Germline V CDR1 and CDR2: SQVTM, ANQGSEA. The sequence was collected from a human donor. The chain combines TRBV29-1 with TRBJ1-2, with D possibly matching TRBD1 (5 bases). Sequencing was performed on PBMCs spiked with cells of the T cell clone KT2. CDR3 DNA sequence: TGCAGCGTTGAGGGAGCTGGGGGGGGCTACACCTTC. Translated: CSVEGAGGGYTF.